The 5 T cell receptor beta chains below all came from one sample that was sequenced in a study of blood T cell repertoires in COVID-19. Method: immunoSEQ multiplex PCR; TCRdb's copy keeps in-frame clones and lacks some. The data show 110,000 to 150,000 clones, over 70% seen once. Sequenced sample: peripheral blood. Receptors originate from a woman aged 45-65 years with acute or convalescent COVID-19.

The table lists this clone with a count of one. The chain links TRBV7-2 to TRBJ1-2; D might be TRBD1 (6 bases). The CDR3 is made up of 13 amino acids. Deletions cut 2 bases from V and 4 bases from J, with 8 bases between. The germline V gene encodes CDR1 SGHTA and CDR2 FQGNSA. CDR3 in amino acids: CASSLSGAYGYTF. The CDR3 DNA sequence: TGTGCCAGCAGCTTATCAGGGGCCTATGGCTACACCTTC.

The chain is built from TRBV27 and TRBJ2-1; D ambiguous. The CDR3 has 12 residues. From germline, CDR1 is MNHEY and CDR2 SMNVEV (reference sequence). Trimming removed 2 bases from V and 7 bases from J, with 6 bases in between. DNA of the CDR3: TGTGCCAGCAGTTTAGGCCCGAATGAGCAGTTCTTC. Amino acid sequence: CASSLGPNEQFF.

The chain uses TRBV7-8 and TRBJ1-5; 9 nucleotides agree with TRBD1. Germline trimming cut 5 bases from V and 3 bases from J; bases unmatched to any gene: 11. CDR1 is SGHVS, CDR2 FQNEAQ, per germline. This CDR3 is 17 amino acids long. In DNA form, the CDR3 reads TGTGCCAGCAGCCCGAGAACCGGGACAGGGACCAATCAGCCCCAGCATTTT. Translating it yields CASSPRTGTGTNQPQHF.

V usage is TRBV6-7 and J usage is TRBJ1-6, with a weak D call TRBD1 (5 bases). TRBV6-7 falls under the ORF class, with uncertain function. The CDR3 spans 17 residues. Trimming stripped 2 bases from V and 12 bases from J, with 23 bases between. The CDR3 nucleotides read TGTGCCAGCAGTTACCCACTCCTTAGTCACGGGAGGGGACCCCTCCACTTT. It is translated as CASSYPLLSHGRGPLHF.

The chain has TRBV19 and TRBJ2-1; 10 nucleotides line up with TRBD2. This CDR3 has 14 residues. Per germline, CDR1 LNHDA and CDR2 SQIVND (reference sequence). V gave up 7 bases and J gave up 15 bases; unmatched junction bases: 15. CDR3 loop: CASILSSGGLTAFF. CDR3 in DNA: TGTGCCAGTATACTGTCTAGCGGGGGCCTTACGGCGTTCTTC.